Sequencing of this T cell receptor beta chain was carried out in a study of shared clonotypes between healthy human individuals. Study-wide results and caveats: Rarefaction demonstrated incomplete sorted-subset sequencing despite large depth. Shared clonotypes across all four donors exceeded non-shared ones in generation probability.

Naive CD45RA+ and memory CD45RA-negative subsets were split from CD4+ cells. The CDR3 runs to 12 residues. The germline CDR1 and CDR2 sequences are MDHEN and SYDVKM. Trimming stripped 6 bases from V and 5 bases from J, with 9 bases between. An assay was performed, and its level was deep. Some clones are missing from TCRdb's copy, which holds only in-frame ones; the method was immunoSEQ multiplex PCR. Of about 1 million clones detected, around 76% appear once; the ten largest clones hold approximately 1.5%. In the case of this clone: Its antigen is not identified.

This rearrangement joins TRBV28 to TRBJ2-3; D remains unclear. The sequence was collected from a man in his late teens or twenties in good health. Material for sequencing was memory CD4+ T cells sorted from blood. Indicated subset: CD45RA-negative fraction. The CDR3 sequence: CASSFAVDTQYF. In DNA, the CDR3 is TGTGCCAGCAGCTTCGCAGTAGATACGCAGTATTTT.